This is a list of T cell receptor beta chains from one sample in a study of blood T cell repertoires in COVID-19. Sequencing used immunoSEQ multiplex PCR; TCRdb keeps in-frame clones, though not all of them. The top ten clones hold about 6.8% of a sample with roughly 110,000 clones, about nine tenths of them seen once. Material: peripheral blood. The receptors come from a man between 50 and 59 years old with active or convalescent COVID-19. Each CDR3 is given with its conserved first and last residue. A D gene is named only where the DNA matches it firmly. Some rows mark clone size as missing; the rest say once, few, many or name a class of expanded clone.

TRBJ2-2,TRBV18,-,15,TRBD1,TGTGCCAGCTCACCGGGGACAGGAAACACCGGGGAGCTGTTTTTT,CASSPGTGNTGELFF
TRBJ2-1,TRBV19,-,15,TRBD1,TGTGCCAGTAGTATCGGGACAGGAACCTACAATGAGCAGTTCTTC,CASSIGTGTYNEQFF
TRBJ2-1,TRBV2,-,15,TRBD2,TGTGCCAGCAGTCTGCAGACTAGCGGGATCAATGAGCAGTTCTTC,CASSLQTSGINEQFF
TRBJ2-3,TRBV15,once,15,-,TGTGCCACCAGCAGAGGTGGGAGTGGTGGAGATACGCAGTATTTT,CATSRGGSGGDTQYF
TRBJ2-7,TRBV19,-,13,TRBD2,TGTGCCAGTAGTACTGGACTAGCGGCCGAGCAGTACTTC,CASSTGLAAEQYF
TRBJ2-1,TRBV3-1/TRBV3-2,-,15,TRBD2,TGTGCCAGCAGCTTTAGCGGGAGGGCTTACAATGAGCAGTTCTTC,CASSFSGRAYNEQFF
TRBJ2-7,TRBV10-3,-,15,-,TGTGCCATCAGTGAGTCGGGGGGACTCTCCTACGAGCAGTACTTC,CAISESGGLSYEQYF
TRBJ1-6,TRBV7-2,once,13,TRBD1,TGTGCCAGCAGCGACAGACAGGGTGGTCCCCTCCACTTT,CASSDRQGGPLHF
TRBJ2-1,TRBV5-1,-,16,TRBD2,TGCGCCAGCAGCTTGGGACTAGCGGGAGGGCAGAATGAGCAGTTCTTC,CASSLGLAGGQNEQFF
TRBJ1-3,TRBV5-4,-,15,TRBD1,TGTGCCAGCAGCGCCGACAGGGGAAGAGGAAACACCATATATTTT,CASSADRGRGNTIYF
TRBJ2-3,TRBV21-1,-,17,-,TGTGCCAGCCGAACCTCACGACAGGGGGGTCTCGCAGATACGCAGTATTTT,CASRTSRQGGLADTQYF
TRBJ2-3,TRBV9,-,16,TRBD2,TGTGCCAGCAGCGCCCCCAGGAAGCGGGAGTCAGATACGCAGTATTTT,CASSAPRKRESDTQYF
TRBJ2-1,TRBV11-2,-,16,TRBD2,TGTGCCAGCAGTTATGGGCGCGGGAGGGCCCTCAATGAGCAGTTCTTC,CASSYGRGRALNEQFF
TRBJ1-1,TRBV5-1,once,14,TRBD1,TGCGCCAGCAGCTTGGGACAGGGGAAAGCTGAAGCTTTCTTT,CASSLGQGKAEAFF
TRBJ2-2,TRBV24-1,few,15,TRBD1,TGTGCCACCAGGCCGGGACAGGGCTACACCGGGGAGCTGTTTTTT,CATRPGQGYTGELFF
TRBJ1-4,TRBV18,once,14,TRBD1,TGTGCCAGCTCAGTGGACAGGGGGAATGAAAAACTGTTTTTT,CASSVDRGNEKLFF
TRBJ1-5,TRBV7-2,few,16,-,TGTGCCAGCAGCTCTGGGCCCTTTTATAGCAATCAGCCCCAGCATTTT,CASSSGPFYSNQPQHF
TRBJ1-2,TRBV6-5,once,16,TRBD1,TGTGCCAGCAGTTCATCGCCCGGACAGGGTTATTATGGCTACACCTTC,CASSSSPGQGYYGYTF
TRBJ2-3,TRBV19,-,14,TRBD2,TGTGCCAGTAGGGTAGCGGGAGGCACAGATACGCAGTATTTT,CASRVAGGTDTQYF
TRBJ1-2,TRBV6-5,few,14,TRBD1,TGTGCCAGCAGTCGAATCGGGACAGGGGGAGGTTACACCTTC,CASSRIGTGGGYTF
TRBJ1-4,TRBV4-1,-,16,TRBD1,TGCGCCAGCAGTACAGGGGCTGGGGTGGTTGGTGAAAAACTGTTTTTT,CASSTGAGVVGEKLFF